Listed below are T cell receptor beta chains from one sample, sequenced in a study of blood T cell repertoires in COVID-19. This table comes from immunoSEQ multiplex PCR, and its TCRdb copy is limited to in-frame clones, with some not included. Of roughly 190,000 clones listed, more than 75% were seen once; the top ten hold 5.5% to 7%. The sequencing sample was made of peripheral blood. The origin of the receptors is a man aged 40-55 years with active or convalescent COVID-19. Both conserved end residues are part of each CDR3. The D gene is left open where the match is weak. Clone size is not always given. Where it is, it says once, few, many or a class for expanded clones.

TRBV18	-	13	TRBJ1-4	-	CASSYATNEKLFF	TGTGCCAGCTCATATGCAACTAATGAAAAACTGTTTTTT
TRBV6-2/TRBV6-3	-	15	TRBJ2-1	TRBD2	CASSKTSGGANEQFF	TGTGCCAGCAGCAAGACTAGCGGGGGGGCCAATGAGCAGTTCTTC
TRBV9	-	12	TRBJ1-1	-	CASSVVSEEAFF	TGTGCCAGCAGCGTAGTTTCTGAGGAGGCTTTCTTT
TRBV28	-	16	TRBJ1-2	-	CASSLLRRQGNYGYTF	TGTGCCAGCAGTTTATTAAGGCGGCAGGGGAACTATGGCTACACCTTC
TRBV19	once	15	TRBJ2-7	TRBD1	CASSFKGQGMYEQYF	TGTGCCAGTAGTTTTAAGGGACAGGGGATGTACGAGCAGTACTTC
TRBV28	-	16	TRBJ2-7	TRBD2	CASSLSGRALSYEQYF	TGTGCCAGCAGTTTAAGCGGGAGGGCCCTATCCTACGAGCAGTACTTC
TRBV5-1	-	15	TRBJ2-1	TRBD1	CASSGGTGGDNEQFF	TGCGCCAGCAGTGGCGGGACAGGGGGTGACAATGAGCAGTTCTTC
TRBV19	-	13	TRBJ1-1	TRBD1	CASSPRTGREAFF	TGTGCCAGTAGTCCCCGGACAGGGCGGGAGGCTTTCTTT
TRBV2	-	14	TRBJ1-5	-	CASSEARGLQPQHF	TGTGCCAGCAGTGAAGCCCGGGGTTTGCAGCCCCAGCATTTT
TRBV30	-	15	TRBJ1-6	TRBD1	CAWSVVTGFGSPLHF	TGTGCCTGGAGTGTGGTGACAGGGTTCGGATCACCCCTCCACTTT
TRBV7-2	-	13	TRBJ2-5	TRBD2	CASSLGGGVTQYF	TGTGCCAGCAGCTTAGGCGGGGGAGTGACCCAGTACTTC
TRBV3-1/TRBV3-2	-	15	TRBJ1-5	-	CASSHGGVGNQPQHF	TGTGCCAGCAGCCATGGGGGGGTAGGCAATCAGCCCCAGCATTTT
TRBV5-1	-	14	TRBJ1-2	-	CASSLAGTNYGYTF	TGCGCCAGCAGCTTGGCAGGGACTAACTATGGCTACACCTTC
TRBV10-1	-	15	TRBJ2-1	-	CASRPDRCSYNEQFF	TGCGCCAGCAGGCCCGACAGATGCTCCTACAATGAGCAGTTCTTC
TRBV2	-	15	TRBJ2-1	TRBD2	CASIGLGSAYNEQFF	TGTGCCAGCATTGGACTAGGGAGTGCCTACAATGAGCAGTTCTTC
TRBV19	-	15	TRBJ1-3	-	CASSTEDKTGNTIYF	TGTGCCAGTAGTACTGAGGACAAAACTGGAAACACCATATATTTT
TRBV5-1	-	14	TRBJ2-3	-	CASSRGISTDTQYF	TGCGCCAGCAGCCGGGGGATCAGCACAGATACGCAGTATTTT
TRBV10-3	-	16	TRBJ2-7	TRBD1	CAISESQGQGSYEQYF	TGTGCCATCAGTGAGTCACAGGGACAGGGGTCCTACGAGCAGTACTTC
TRBV24-1	-	14	TRBJ1-6	-	CATSDTGFNSPLHF	TGTGCCACCAGTGATACGGGGTTTAATTCACCCCTCCACTTT
TRBV2	-	14	TRBJ1-2	-	CVSQGLGLVYGYTF	TGTGTCTCCCAGGGGCTGGGTTTAGTCTATGGCTACACCTTC
TRBV13	-	16	TRBJ1-3	TRBD1	CASSYYRGKAGNTIYF	TGTGCCAGCAGCTATTACAGGGGGAAGGCTGGAAACACCATATATTTT
TRBV29-1	once	14	TRBJ2-3	-	CSVVEETSTDTQYF	TGCAGCGTTGTGGAGGAGACTAGCACAGATACGCAGTATTTT
TRBV21-1	-	15	TRBJ1-1	-	CASSNIEASNTEAFF	TGTGCCAGCAGCAATATCGAGGCATCGAACACTGAAGCTTTCTTT
TRBV28	-	18	TRBJ2-2	TRBD2	CASSLIRQGGSGTGELFF	TGTGCCAGCAGTTTGATCCGCCAGGGAGGGTCTGGAACCGGGGAGCTGTTTTTT
TRBV11-3	-	14	TRBJ2-3	-	CASSLGQITDTQYF	TGTGCCAGCAGCTTAGGACAAATAACAGATACGCAGTATTTT
TRBV5-4	-	14	TRBJ1-2	-	CASQLIGANYGYTF	TGTGCCAGCCAGCTTATTGGAGCTAACTATGGCTACACCTTC
TRBV9	-	15	TRBJ2-2	-	CASSVAGSNTGELFF	TGTGCCAGCAGCGTAGCAGGTTCGAACACCGGGGAGCTGTTTTTT
TRBV28	-	15	TRBJ1-5	-	CASSLSGAGNQPQHF	TGTGCCAGCAGTTTATCAGGGGCCGGCAATCAGCCCCAGCATTTT
TRBV7-2	-	15	TRBJ2-7	TRBD1	CASSSDRVGSYEQYF	TGTGCCAGCAGCTCGGACAGGGTCGGCTCCTACGAGCAGTACTTC
TRBV11-2	-	15	TRBJ1-1	TRBD1	CASSAITGGGTEAFF	TGTGCCAGCAGCGCGATAACAGGGGGGGGAACTGAAGCTTTCTTT
TRBV7-3	-	16	TRBJ2-6	-	CASSLGGWAGANVLTF	TGTGCCAGCAGCTTGGGGGGTTGGGCTGGGGCCAACGTCCTGACTTTC
TRBV6-5	-	16	TRBJ1-2	-	CASSYSAGTHNYGYTF	TGTGCCAGCAGTTACTCGGCGGGTACTCATAACTATGGCTACACCTTC
TRBV24-1	-	18	TRBJ2-6	TRBD1	CATSDSGQGAQGANVLTF	TGTGCCACCAGTGATTCGGGACAGGGGGCGCAGGGGGCCAACGTCCTGACTTTC
TRBV10-1	-	11	TRBJ1-4	TRBD1	CATGQGAELFF	TGCGCCACCGGGCAGGGGGCGGAACTGTTTTTT
TRBV2	few	13	TRBJ1-1	TRBD1	CASSIDRAGEAFF	TGTGCCAGCAGTATTGACAGGGCGGGCGAAGCTTTCTTT
TRBV6-4	-	17	TRBJ2-2	-	CASTDIGRAKNTGELFF	TGTGCCAGCACCGACATAGGCAGGGCAAAAAACACCGGGGAGCTGTTTTTT
TRBV19	-	17	TRBJ1-6	-	CASSMDLRGSSNSPLHF	TGTGCCAGTAGTATGGATCTCCGGGGTTCAAGTAATTCACCCCTCCACTTT
TRBV18	-	19	TRBJ1-1	-	CASSPNTGTSRFLNTEAFF	TGTGCCAGCTCACCTAACACCGGGACATCTCGTTTCTTGAACACTGAAGCTTTCTTT
TRBV5-1	-	14	TRBJ2-5	-	CASSLVGTEETQYF	TGCGCCAGCAGCTTGGTGGGGACTGAAGAGACCCAGTACTTC
TRBV30	once	14	TRBJ2-7	TRBD2	CAWTGTSEGSEQYF	TGTGCCTGGACCGGGACTAGTGAAGGTAGCGAGCAGTACTTC
TRBV12-3/TRBV12-4	-	13	TRBJ1-2	-	CASSPNTGYGYTF	TGTGCCAGCAGTCCTAACACAGGGTATGGCTACACCTTC
TRBV14	-	16	TRBJ1-6	-	CASSHDVANYNSPLHF	TGTGCCAGCAGCCATGATGTGGCAAACTATAATTCACCCCTCCACTTT
TRBV23-1	-	15	TRBJ1-5	-	CASQFQRALTQPQHF	TGCGCCAGCCAATTCCAGCGGGCCCTTACTCAGCCCCAGCATTTT
TRBV12-2	-	17	TRBJ1-2	-	CASRLPRGRYPNYGYTF	TGTGCAAGTCGCCTCCCCAGGGGGCGTTATCCTAACTATGGCTACACCTTC
TRBV7-9	-	17	TRBJ1-4	-	CASSLVEGQIEGEKLFF	TGTGCCAGCAGCTTAGTTGAGGGACAAATCGAGGGTGAAAAACTGTTTTTT
TRBV11-3	-	16	TRBJ2-2	-	CASSPKGITHTGELFF	TGTGCCAGCAGCCCCAAGGGGATAACCCACACCGGGGAGCTGTTTTTT
TRBV10-2	-	16	TRBJ2-5	TRBD2	CASSEWGTSGSETQYF	TGCGCCAGCAGTGAGTGGGGGACTAGCGGGAGTGAGACCCAGTACTTC
TRBV29-1	-	12	TRBJ1-2	-	CSVLSQGYGYTF	TGCAGCGTGCTCAGCCAGGGCTATGGCTACACCTTC
TRBV6-6	-	16	TRBJ2-3	TRBD2	CASSRVAGQTGDTQYF	TGTGCCAGCAGTAGAGTAGCGGGGCAAACCGGGGATACGCAGTATTTT
TRBV19	-	13	TRBJ2-5	TRBD1	CASTGQGQETQYF	TGTGCCAGTACGGGACAGGGTCAAGAGACCCAGTACTTC
TRBV28	-	14	TRBJ2-7	-	CASSPAGSSYEQYF	TGTGCCAGCAGTCCCGCAGGTTCCTCCTACGAGCAGTACTTC
TRBV4-1	-	11	TRBJ1-4	-	CASSAEGELFF	TGCGCCAGCAGCGCCGAGGGAGAACTGTTTTTT